These T cell receptor beta chains were read from a single sample in a study of cytomegalovirus exposure and HLA in healthy donors. Measured with immunoSEQ multiplex PCR; TCRdb has only the in-frame clones, and not every one. Among 90,000 or so clones listed, over 65% were seen once. Specimen: PBMCs. The receptors originated from a woman between 18 and 29 years old in good health and CMV-seropositive. CDR3s include the opening cysteine and the closing phenylalanine or tryptophan. Fields, in order: CDR3 DNA, CDR3 protein, V gene, D gene, clone size, J gene. The D gene is left open where the match is weak. Clone size, where shown, is once, few, many, or a class for clones that have expanded.

CDR3 DNA: TGTGCCAGCATCCTGGGACAGGTTAACAATGAGCAGTTCTTC
CDR3 protein: CASILGQVNNEQFF
V gene: TRBV6-1
D gene: TRBD1
clone size: .
J gene: TRBJ2-1

CDR3 DNA: TGTGCCAGCAGTTTATGGGGAGGGGGTCAGCCCCAGCATTTT
CDR3 protein: CASSLWGGGQPQHF
V gene: TRBV27
D gene: .
clone size: .
J gene: TRBJ1-5

CDR3 DNA: TGCAGTGCAGGGGCGGAGGAGACCCAGTACTTC
CDR3 protein: CSAGAEETQYF
V gene: TRBV20-1
D gene: .
clone size: .
J gene: TRBJ2-5

CDR3 DNA: TGTGCCAGCAGCGACGGGACTAGCGGGGGGTCCCGCTCCTACGAGCAGTACTTC
CDR3 protein: CASSDGTSGGSRSYEQYF
V gene: TRBV11-2
D gene: TRBD2
clone size: .
J gene: TRBJ2-7

CDR3 DNA: TGTGCCATCAGTGGGACAGGGCCCATCCCCGATTACAATGAGCAGTTCTTC
CDR3 protein: CAISGTGPIPDYNEQFF
V gene: TRBV10-3
D gene: TRBD1
clone size: .
J gene: TRBJ2-1

CDR3 DNA: TGTGCCTGGAGTCTCCGTGGTAAAGGGGATCAGCCCCAGCATTTT
CDR3 protein: CAWSLRGKGDQPQHF
V gene: TRBV30
D gene: .
clone size: .
J gene: TRBJ1-5

CDR3 DNA: TGCGCCAGCAGTCAATCAGGGACAGAGAACACTGAAGCTTTCTTT
CDR3 protein: CASSQSGTENTEAFF
V gene: TRBV23-1
D gene: TRBD1
clone size: .
J gene: TRBJ1-1

CDR3 DNA: TGTGCCAGCAGCTCGGGGTTGAAGCAGCACTTC
CDR3 protein: CASSSGLKQHF
V gene: TRBV28
D gene: .
clone size: few
J gene: TRBJ2-4

CDR3 DNA: TGTGCCAGCAGCACATCTAACTATGGCTACACCTTC
CDR3 protein: CASSTSNYGYTF
V gene: TRBV9
D gene: .
clone size: .
J gene: TRBJ1-2

CDR3 DNA: TGTGCCAGCAGCGTGGAAGGGACTAGCGGGGGGTACACCGGGGAGCTGTTTTTT
CDR3 protein: CASSVEGTSGGYTGELFF
V gene: TRBV9
D gene: TRBD2
clone size: .
J gene: TRBJ2-2

CDR3 DNA: TGTGCCAGCAGCCCCCGAACTAATGAAAAACTGTTTTTT
CDR3 protein: CASSPRTNEKLFF
V gene: TRBV7-2
D gene: .
clone size: .
J gene: TRBJ1-4

CDR3 DNA: TGTGCCAGCAGCTTGGTCCTGCGCTACGAGCAGTACTTC
CDR3 protein: CASSLVLRYEQYF
V gene: TRBV7-2
D gene: .
clone size: .
J gene: TRBJ2-7

CDR3 DNA: TGTGCCAGCAGTTACGAAATACTGCGGGGTGAGCAGTTCTTC
CDR3 protein: CASSYEILRGEQFF
V gene: TRBV6-5
D gene: .
clone size: .
J gene: TRBJ2-1

CDR3 DNA: TGTGCCAGCAGCCTGGGACTAGCAACAAATGAGCAGTTCTTC
CDR3 protein: CASSLGLATNEQFF
V gene: TRBV11-3
D gene: TRBD2
clone size: .
J gene: TRBJ2-1

CDR3 DNA: TGTGCCTGGAGTGGCATCGGGACTAGCGCTACCTACGAGCAGTACTTC
CDR3 protein: CAWSGIGTSATYEQYF
V gene: TRBV30
D gene: TRBD2
clone size: .
J gene: TRBJ2-7

CDR3 DNA: TGTGCCAGCAGCTTAGCCCGGGACAGGAATGAGCAGTTCTTC
CDR3 protein: CASSLARDRNEQFF
V gene: TRBV7-9
D gene: TRBD1
clone size: .
J gene: TRBJ2-1

CDR3 DNA: TGTGCCAGCAGTATAGCGGGAGGTCCAGATACGCAGTATTTT
CDR3 protein: CASSIAGGPDTQYF
V gene: TRBV7-3
D gene: TRBD2
clone size: .
J gene: TRBJ2-3

CDR3 DNA: TGTGCCAGCAGCTTAACCGGACAGGGGTTCACAGATACGCAGTATTTT
CDR3 protein: CASSLTGQGFTDTQYF
V gene: TRBV7-9
D gene: TRBD1
clone size: .
J gene: TRBJ2-3

CDR3 DNA: TGTGCCAGCAGTTCCCTCGGAGAGCGGGGTCTTAGCTCCTACGAGCAGTACTTC
CDR3 protein: CASSSLGERGLSSYEQYF
V gene: TRBV28
D gene: TRBD2
clone size: .
J gene: TRBJ2-7

CDR3 DNA: TGTGCCAGCAGTTCCGGGACTAGCGGGAGGAGGGGCGAGCAGTTCTTC
CDR3 protein: CASSSGTSGRRGEQFF
V gene: TRBV28
D gene: TRBD2
clone size: .
J gene: TRBJ2-1

CDR3 DNA: TGTGCCAGCAGCTTGGTAGGGACAGGGACTCACGAGCAGTACTTC
CDR3 protein: CASSLVGTGTHEQYF
V gene: TRBV5-4
D gene: TRBD1
clone size: .
J gene: TRBJ2-7

CDR3 DNA: TGTGCCAGCAGTTCTGGGCACGTCGGCCCCTATAGCAATCAGCCCCAGCATTTT
CDR3 protein: CASSSGHVGPYSNQPQHF
V gene: TRBV28
D gene: .
clone size: .
J gene: TRBJ1-5

CDR3 DNA: TGTGCCAGCAGCTTATCGCAGGGGGCGCGGGGGCCCTACGAGCAGTACTTC
CDR3 protein: CASSLSQGARGPYEQYF
V gene: TRBV7-9
D gene: .
clone size: .
J gene: TRBJ2-7

CDR3 DNA: TGTGCCTGGAGTGTACGGCTGAGGGCTTCCAGACCTTTCTCCTACGAGCAGTACTTC
CDR3 protein: CAWSVRLRASRPFSYEQYF
V gene: TRBV30
D gene: .
clone size: .
J gene: TRBJ2-7

CDR3 DNA: TGCAGCGTTTGGGGCGAAGGGACCCAGTACTTC
CDR3 protein: CSVWGEGTQYF
V gene: TRBV29-1
D gene: .
clone size: .
J gene: TRBJ2-5

CDR3 DNA: TGTGCCAGCAGCGCACCGGGACTAGCGGGAGGGGGGACCGGGGAGCTGTTTTTT
CDR3 protein: CASSAPGLAGGGTGELFF
V gene: TRBV9
D gene: TRBD2
clone size: .
J gene: TRBJ2-2

CDR3 DNA: TGTGCCAGCAGCTCCCCGGGGGGAGATACGCAGTATTTT
CDR3 protein: CASSSPGGDTQYF
V gene: TRBV13
D gene: TRBD2
clone size: .
J gene: TRBJ2-3

CDR3 DNA: TGCGCCAGCAGCCAATCTACCGGGACTTCCAGCTCCTATAATTCACCCCTCCACTTT
CDR3 protein: CASSQSTGTSSSYNSPLHF
V gene: TRBV4-3
D gene: .
clone size: .
J gene: TRBJ1-6

CDR3 DNA: TGCGCCAGCAGCTTGGCCCGGGGGGGCCTAAATGAGCAGTTCTTC
CDR3 protein: CASSLARGGLNEQFF
V gene: TRBV5-1
D gene: TRBD2
clone size: .
J gene: TRBJ2-1

CDR3 DNA: TGTGCCAGCTCCCCCCCGGGACAGGAAAATGAAAAACTGTTTTTT
CDR3 protein: CASSPPGQENEKLFF
V gene: TRBV18
D gene: TRBD1
clone size: .
J gene: TRBJ1-4

CDR3 DNA: TGTGCCAGCAGTTTAATTCTAGGGGGACTAGCGGGCGATGAGCAGTTCTTC
CDR3 protein: CASSLILGGLAGDEQFF
V gene: TRBV27
D gene: TRBD2
clone size: .
J gene: TRBJ2-1

CDR3 DNA: TGTGCCAGCAGCTTAAGTGGGGGAGGTGGGGCCAACGTCCTGACTTTC
CDR3 protein: CASSLSGGGGANVLTF
V gene: TRBV7-3
D gene: .
clone size: .
J gene: TRBJ2-6

CDR3 DNA: TGTGCCAGCAGCCCGAGGGCCGTACAAGGCGGCCACGAGCAGTACTTC
CDR3 protein: CASSPRAVQGGHEQYF
V gene: TRBV11-2
D gene: .
clone size: once
J gene: TRBJ2-7

CDR3 DNA: TGTGCCAGCAGTGAAACGGTAGCGGGGGGGCCCAATGAGCAGTTCTTC
CDR3 protein: CASSETVAGGPNEQFF
V gene: TRBV25-1
D gene: TRBD2
clone size: few
J gene: TRBJ2-1

CDR3 DNA: TGCGCCAGCAGCTTGGGACAGGGGGCCTTAGTAAGAAACGAGCAGTACTTC
CDR3 protein: CASSLGQGALVRNEQYF
V gene: TRBV5-1
D gene: TRBD1
clone size: once
J gene: TRBJ2-7

CDR3 DNA: TGTGCCAGCAGCAACCCAACAGGGGGCGACTATGGCTACACCTTC
CDR3 protein: CASSNPTGGDYGYTF
V gene: TRBV5-4
D gene: TRBD1
clone size: once
J gene: TRBJ1-2

CDR3 DNA: TGTGCCAGCAGCTTGGGTTGGACATACGAGCAGTACTTC
CDR3 protein: CASSLGWTYEQYF
V gene: TRBV5-6
D gene: .
clone size: .
J gene: TRBJ2-7

CDR3 DNA: TGCGCCAGCAGCCAAGTTGCCCCGGGGGATACGCAGTATTTT
CDR3 protein: CASSQVAPGDTQYF
V gene: TRBV4-3
D gene: .
clone size: .
J gene: TRBJ2-3

CDR3 DNA: TGTGCCAGCAGTTTCCGGGACAGGCACAATCAGCCCCAGCATTTT
CDR3 protein: CASSFRDRHNQPQHF
V gene: TRBV28
D gene: TRBD1
clone size: .
J gene: TRBJ1-5

CDR3 DNA: TGTGCCAGCTCACCTAAGAGCTCCTATAATTCACCCCTCCACTTT
CDR3 protein: CASSPKSSYNSPLHF
V gene: TRBV18
D gene: .
clone size: .
J gene: TRBJ1-6

CDR3 DNA: TGTGCCAGCAGCTACGGACAGGCCAATTCACCCCTCCACTTT
CDR3 protein: CASSYGQANSPLHF
V gene: TRBV7-9
D gene: TRBD1
clone size: .
J gene: TRBJ1-6

CDR3 DNA: TGTGCCACCAGCACTAGACAGGGGATGAACACTGAAGCTTTCTTT
CDR3 protein: CATSTRQGMNTEAFF
V gene: TRBV15
D gene: TRBD1
clone size: .
J gene: TRBJ1-1

CDR3 DNA: TGTGCCAGCGGCAGGTATAGCAATCAGCCCCAGCATTTT
CDR3 protein: CASGRYSNQPQHF
V gene: TRBV2
D gene: .
clone size: few
J gene: TRBJ1-5

CDR3 DNA: TGTGCCAGCAGCCCCAGCGGGAGGGGCGCGGTTGTACAGTTCTTC
CDR3 protein: CASSPSGRGAVVQFF
V gene: TRBV7-3
D gene: TRBD2
clone size: few
J gene: TRBJ2-1

CDR3 DNA: TGTGCCACCCGGGACAGTAGTTTCACTGAAGCTTTCTTT
CDR3 protein: CATRDSSFTEAFF
V gene: TRBV2
D gene: TRBD1
clone size: .
J gene: TRBJ1-1

CDR3 DNA: TGTGCCAGCAGCGTACTAGCGGGGGGGCCCAGTGAGCAGTTCTTC
CDR3 protein: CASSVLAGGPSEQFF
V gene: TRBV9
D gene: TRBD2
clone size: .
J gene: TRBJ2-1

CDR3 DNA: TGTGCCACCAGCAGTCTAGTCGATGGCTACACCTTC
CDR3 protein: CATSSLVDGYTF
V gene: TRBV15
D gene: .
clone size: few
J gene: TRBJ1-2

CDR3 DNA: TGTGCCAGCAGTCGACAGGGGGGAGGCTACACCTTC
CDR3 protein: CASSRQGGGYTF
V gene: TRBV27
D gene: TRBD1
clone size: .
J gene: TRBJ1-2

CDR3 DNA: TGTGCCAGTAGTATAGCCTTAACGGACAGGTCCGACTACGAGCAGTACTTC
CDR3 protein: CASSIALTDRSDYEQYF
V gene: TRBV19
D gene: TRBD1
clone size: .
J gene: TRBJ2-7